One and the same sample provided the 23 T cell receptor beta chains below, sequenced in a study of T cells in Graves' hyperthyroidism and ophthalmopathy. RNA transcripts were the template for amplifying TCR beta CDR3 regions. RT-PCR in the first round (using the HTBI primer set) targeted the TCR CDR3. TCRdb reprocessed the multiplex PCR reads with MiXCR, giving one entry per CDR3 protein. Altogether 500,000 or so distinct CDR3 sequences are present, roughly 18% being singletons, with the ten largest covering roughly 18%. The sample comprised blood. These receptor sequences come from a young woman with Graves' ophthalmopathy.

This clonotype was picked up many times. The germline gene is not matched at one end of the junction; a read error may be the cause. The gene calls are TRBV11-2 and TRBJ2-2; 8 bases match TRBD1. This CDR3 spans 15 amino acids. In germline, CDR1 is SGHAT, CDR2 FQNNGV. CDR3 sequence: CASSLTGANTGELFF. CDR3 in DNA: TGTGCTAGCAGTCTGACAGGGGCGAACACCGGGGAGCTGTTTTTT.

This clonotype has more than one count but fewer than ten. This rearrangement joins TRBV6-1 to TRBJ1-4, with D unclear. The germline V gene encodes CDR1 MNHNS and CDR2 SASEGT. The length of the CDR3 is 13 residues. V was cut by 6 bases and J by 3 bases, with 8 bases left in between. This CDR3 reads CASRSHPNEKLFF. The DNA of the CDR3 is TGTGCCAGCAGGAGCCATCCTAATGAAAAACTGTTTTTT.

This sequence joins TRBV6-1 and TRBJ1-3; 7 nucleotides agree with TRBD1. Germline V CDR1 and CDR2: MNHNS, SASEGT. CDR3 length: 15 amino acids. V lost 4 bases, J lost 0 bases, and 3 bases stayed unmatched. The CDR3 protein is CASSARDSSGNTIYF. The CDR3 DNA sequence: TGTGCCAGCAGTGCGAGGGACAGCTCTGGAAACACCATATATTTT.

This clonotype occurred a few times. The chain carries TRBV7-2 and TRBJ2-7; the D is unclear. Germline-derived CDR1 and CDR2 are SGHTA and FQGNSA. The V end was cut by 7 bases, the J end by 0 bases, with 13 bases between. CDR3 size: 14 residues. In nucleotides, the CDR3 is TGTGCCAGCATCACTACCCCCGACTCCTACGAGCAGTACTTC. Its protein is CASITTPDSYEQYF.

In its sample, this clonotype was seen many times. This chain joins TRBV11-2 and TRBJ2-1; tentative D call: TRBD1 (6 bases). Germline CDR1 reads SGHAT; CDR2 reads FQNNGV. Trimming stripped 3 bases from V and 3 bases from J, with 15 bases between. CDR3 size: 16 residues. The CDR3 sequence: CASSFGTNRIYNEQFF. CDR3 in DNA: TGTGCCAGCAGCTTCGGGACAAACCGTATCTACAATGAGCAGTTCTTC.

Ten or more counts support this clonotype. V gene TRBV10-1 combines with J gene TRBJ1-1; 8 nucleotides match TRBD1. The CDR3 is made up of 14 amino acids. The V gene end was trimmed by 1 base and the J gene end by 4 bases; junction bases not matched to a gene: 2. The V gene's germline CDR1 is WNHNN and CDR2 SYGVQD (reference sequence). The CDR3 region has the DNA TGCGCCAGCAGTGAGTTCACAGGGGGCACTGAAGCTTTCTTT. Amino acid sequence: CASSEFTGGTEAFF.

This clonotype has at least ten counts. J is TRBJ2-3 and V is TRBV12-3 or TRBV12-4; D is unresolved. With 2 bases removed from V and 2 bases from J, the gap between germline ends came to 11 bases. The CDR3 contains 15 residues. CDR3 DNA sequence: TGTGCCAGCAGTTTAAGACTGGGCTACACAGATACGCAGTATTTT. Residues: CASSLRLGYTDTQYF.

This clonotype was recorded at least ten times. This sequence joins TRBV5-1 and TRBJ2-3; no clear D. Trimming stripped 1 base from V and 4 bases from J, with 4 bases between. This CDR3 spans 12 amino acids. The germline gives CDR1 SGHRS, CDR2 YFSETQ. The CDR3 DNA is TGCGCCAGCAGCTTGTACGCAGATACGCAGTATTTT. Translation: CASSLYADTQYF.

The chain joins TRBV29-1 to TRBJ1-2; D perhaps matches TRBD1 (5 bases). Germline CDR1 is SQVTM and CDR2 is ANQGSEA. CDR3 length: 12 amino acids. Trimming removed 4 bases from V and 4 bases from J, with 10 bases in between. CDR3 region: CSVGPGFYGYTF. In nucleotides, the CDR3 is TGCAGCGTTGGCCCAGGGTTCTATGGCTACACCTTC.

Here the CDR3 reads CASSIGGLAGGDEQFF. DNA for the CDR3: TGTGCCAGTAGTATAGGGGGACTAGCGGGAGGTGATGAGCAGTTCTTC. The chain carries TRBV19 and TRBJ2-1; TRBD2 aligns across 15 bases. CDR1 and CDR2 (germline): LNHDA, SQIVND (reference sequence). V dropped 1 base and J dropped 8; count of bases not matched to a gene: 3. The CDR3 covers 16 residues.

The CDR3 reads CASSGEMHEQFF. The CDR3 DNA sequence: TGTGCCAGCAGCGGAGAGATGCATGAGCAGTTCTTC. The rearrangement links TRBV9 to TRBJ2-1; no clear D. The germline gives CDR1 SGDLS, CDR2 YYNGEE. This CDR3 spans 12 amino acids. Trimming pared 3 bases from V and 8 bases from J, leaving 9 bases between.

This clonotype was detected many times. This chain joins TRBV7-2 and TRBJ1-1; no definite D call. With 0 bases removed from V and 5 bases from J, the gap between germline ends came to 10 bases. This CDR3 has 14 residues. The germline gives CDR1 SGHTA, CDR2 FQGNSA. Here the CDR3 reads CASSLAEGVTEAFF. As DNA, the CDR3 is TGTGCCAGCAGCTTAGCAGAGGGAGTGACTGAAGCTTTCTTT.

At least ten counts were recorded for this clonotype. The chain links TRBV28 to TRBJ2-1, with 13 bases aligning to TRBD2. V dropped 5 bases and J dropped 3; count of bases not matched to a gene: 4. The CDR3 sequence is 16 residues long. Germline V gene data show CDR1 as MDHEN and CDR2 as SYDVKM. Here the CDR3 reads CASSLGLAGDYNEQFF. The CDR3 DNA reads as TGTGCCAGCAGTCTAGGACTAGCGGGGGACTACAATGAGCAGTTCTTC.

This clonotype appeared many times. The chain combines TRBV6-2 or TRBV6-3 with TRBJ1-2; TRBD1 matches 7 bases. Germline V gene sequence: CDR1 MNHEY, CDR2 SVGEGT. CDR3 length: 17 amino acids. The V segment lost 5 bases and the J segment 0 bases; nucleotides outside the gene matches: 12. The CDR3 DNA sequence: TGTGCCAGCAGTCGTTCCCAGGGACAGCGAACTAACTATGGCTACACCTTC. As protein: CASSRSQGQRTNYGYTF.

In this sample, this clonotype turned up many times. V usage is TRBV2 and J usage is TRBJ2-6; D remains unclear. Trimming took 7 bases from V and 3 from J, leaving 10 bases between them. This CDR3 has 14 amino acids. CDR1 is SNHLY, CDR2 FYNNEI, per germline. CDR3 amino acids: CASKLRFGANVLTF. The CDR3 bases are TGTGCCAGCAAGTTGCGGTTTGGGGCCAACGTCCTGACTTTC.

The chain is built from TRBV30 and TRBJ2-1; no firm D call. Germline lookup yields CDR1 GTSNPN and CDR2 SVGIG (reference sequence). V lost 1 base to trimming and J lost 7 bases, with 8 bases between them. The CDR3 has 12 amino acids. DNA for the CDR3: TGTGCCTGGAGTGACATGAGGAATGAGCAGTTCTTC. It codes for CAWSDMRNEQFF.

In the case of this clonotype: The junction departs from the called germline gene at one end, perhaps through a read error. The chain links TRBV4-1 to TRBJ1-2; TRBD1 matches 9 bases. The length of the CDR3 is 15 residues. Germline V gives CDR1 MGHRA, CDR2 YSYEKL. This CDR3 reads CASSQLTGGNYGSTF. DNA of the CDR3: TGCGCCAGCAGCCAATTGACAGGGGGAAACTATGGCTCCACCTTC.

This clonotype has ten or more counts. The chain uses TRBV12-3 or TRBV12-4 and TRBJ2-3; 7 bases line up with TRBD2. V lost 7 bases to trimming and J lost 1 base; unmatched junction nucleotides: 8. This CDR3 is built from 15 residues. The CDR3 nucleotides read TGTGCCAGCACCCTCGGGGGGAGGGGCACAGATACGCAGTATTTT. Protein: CASTLGGRGTDTQYF.

Points on this clonotype: One end of the junction varies from germline; a read error may be responsible. V usage is TRBV6-9 and J usage is TRBJ1-1, with a possible D match to TRBD1 (6 bases). The CDR3 totals 15 residues. CDR1 MNHGY and CDR2 SVAAGI come from the germline V gene. CDR3 protein: CTSSYRPTGIDWAFF. The CDR3 DNA reads TGTACCAGCAGTTACCGTCCGACAGGCATCGATTGGGCTTTCTTT.

In its sample, this clonotype was seen many times. The chain couples TRBV30 to TRBJ1-5; possible D gene TRBD1, 6 bases. V lost 1 base and J lost 3, with 22 bases in between. CDR1 is GTSNPN and CDR2 is SVGIG in the germline V gene (reference sequence). The CDR3 length is 18 residues. The CDR3 bases are TGTGCCTGGAGTGAGGTGCAGGGGAGAATCGGGTCCAATCAGCCCCAGCATTTT. Translating gives CAWSEVQGRIGSNQPQHF.

Of note for this clonotype: One end of the junction varies from germline; a read error may be responsible. This sequence joins TRBV13 and TRBJ1-1, with D perhaps matching TRBD1 (6 bases). Germline V lookup: CDR1 PRHDT, CDR2 FYEKMQ (reference sequence). This CDR3 has 13 amino acids. CDR3 nucleotides: TGTGCCTGCAGCGAAGGGGGGAACACTGAAGCTTTCTTT. Residues: CACSEGGNTEAFF.

The chain employs TRBV9 and TRBJ2-5, with D uncertain. Germline V gene data show CDR1 as SGDLS and CDR2 as YYNGEE. The V and J ends lost 0 bases and 5 bases respectively, with 8 bases between them. The CDR3 spans 13 residues. CDR3 protein: CASSVGAGETQYF. CDR3 in DNA: TGTGCCAGCAGCGTAGGGGCTGGCGAGACCCAGTACTTC.

V gene TRBV18 combines with J gene TRBJ1-2; 7 nucleotides align to TRBD1. The CDR3 runs 12 residues. CDR1 and CDR2 from the germline V gene are KGHSH and LQKENI. J gave up 7 bases and V 5 bases, and 4 bases lay outside the gene matches. The CDR3 DNA reads as TGTGCCAGCTCAACAGGGGATCTTGGCTACACCTTC. Translated: CASSTGDLGYTF.